The 16 T cell receptor beta chains below come from one sample, sequenced in a study of human T cells and chemical hapten exposure. Documented time point: pre-sensitization, week 0. Treatment given: therapeutic diphenylcyclopropenone sensitization with weekly scalp DPC. TCRdb re-analysed the RACE reads in MiXCR, keeping a single row per CDR3 protein. Among under 65,000 distinct CDR3 sequences listed, about 9.4% were seen once. This material consisted of whole blood, taken in connection with sensitization to the hapten diphenylcyclopropenone (DPC). Receptors were obtained from a woman aged 40 to 50 with alopecia areata. Some clones in this sample may be carry-over from other donors' samples.

Ten or more counts support this clonotype. The chain employs TRBV20-1 and TRBJ2-3; possibly TRBD2 for D (5 bases). The CDR3 runs 13 residues. Trimming cost V 1 base and J 2 bases, with 7 bases left between them. From germline, CDR1 is DFQATT and CDR2 SNEGSKA (reference sequence). The CDR3 is CSARAGVTDTQYF. Here the CDR3 DNA reads TGCAGTGCTAGAGCCGGGGTCACAGATACGCAGTATTTT.

This clonotype was found many times. This chain uses TRBV7-9 with TRBJ2-3; tentatively, D is TRBD1 (5 bases). Looked up from germline, CDR1 is SEHNR and CDR2 is FQNEAQ (reference sequence). Between the trimmed V and J ends, which lost 6 bases and 6 bases, there was a span of 7 bases. This CDR3 has 11 residues. The CDR3 loop reads CASSKGDTQYF. CDR3 nucleotide sequence: TGTGCCAGCAGTAAGGGGGATACGCAGTATTTT.

Only a few counts were recorded for this clonotype. CDR3: CASSDRDSNTDTQYF. Here the CDR3 DNA reads TGTGCCAGCAGCGACCGGGACAGCAACACAGATACGCAGTATTTT. V and J are TRBV21-1 and TRBJ2-3; the table's TRBD1 call for D was not verified on the DNA. TRBV21-1 is deemed a pseudogene. The CDR3 consists of 15 residues.

This clonotype was counted at least ten times. The rearrangement uses TRBV6-4 and TRBJ2-1; TRBD1 matches 8 bases. This CDR3 is 13 amino acids long. The J segment lost 9 bases and the V segment lost 0 bases, leaving 1 base of the junction unmatched. Germline CDR1 MRHNA, CDR2 SNTAGT. The CDR3 DNA sequence: TGTGCCAGCAGTGACTCTGACAGGGGTGAGCAGTTCTTC. The encoded protein is CASSDSDRGEQFF.

This clonotype was counted many times. The chain uses TRBV20-1 and TRBJ1-6; the match to TRBD1 covers 7 bases. Germline trimming cut 5 bases from V and 4 bases from J; bases unmatched to any gene: 5. Germline V lookup: CDR1 DFQATT, CDR2 SNEGSKA (reference sequence). The CDR3 loop spans 14 amino acids. As DNA, the CDR3 is TGCAGTGCTGGGGGACAGCCTTATAATTCACCCCTCCACTTT. Translating it yields CSAGGQPYNSPLHF.

The genes are TRBV9 and TRBJ2-2; possibly TRBD2 for D (6 bases). V dropped 0 bases and J dropped 6 bases, with 6 bases sitting between them. The CDR3 length is 13 residues. Looked up from germline, CDR1 is SGDLS and CDR2 is YYNGEE. In DNA form, the CDR3 reads TGTGCCAGCAGCGTAGTAGCGGCCGGGGAGCTGTTTTTT. Translating gives CASSVVAAGELFF. Variable domain in full (rest from reference TRBV9 and TRBJ2-2): DSGVTQTPKHLITATGQRVTLRCSPRSGDLSVYWYQQSLDQGLQFLIQYYNGEERAKGNILERFSAQQFPDLHSELNLSSLELGDSALYFCASSVVAAGELFFGEGSRLTVL.

The chain uses TRBV7-8 and TRBJ2-5; 7 bases match TRBD2. The CDR3 extends over 15 amino acids. CDR1 and CDR2 (germline): SGHVS, FQNEAQ. The J segment lost 2 bases and the V segment lost 3 bases, leaving 6 bases of the junction unmatched. The CDR3 coding sequence is TGTGCCAGCAGCTTGTCTAGCGGCTGGCAAGAGACCCAGTACTTC. Translated: CASSLSSGWQETQYF.

The sample holds a few counts of this clonotype. V usage is TRBV7-9 and J usage is TRBJ1-2; unclear D gene. This CDR3 has 13 amino acids. The germline CDR1 and CDR2 sequences are SEHNR and FQNEAQ (reference sequence). Trimming shortened V by 6 bases and J by 8 bases, and 16 bases separated the two germline ends. CDR3 in amino acids: CASRTDSARGYTF. The CDR3, as DNA: TGTGCCAGCAGAACCGACTCCGCGCGAGGCTACACCTTC.

The sample holds a few counts of this clonotype. V gene TRBV12-3 or TRBV12-4 combines with J gene TRBJ1-5; D ambiguous. The CDR3 length is 16 residues. V lost 3 bases and J 0 bases, leaving 12 bases between the germline ends. Here the CDR3 reads CASSLRTLYSNQPQHF. As DNA, the CDR3 is TGTGCCAGCAGTTTGCGGACGTTATATAGCAATCAGCCCCAGCATTTT.

This clonotype was found many times. The chain joins TRBV7-9 to TRBJ2-1, with 7 bases matching TRBD1. The CDR3 length is 16 residues. J gave up 8 bases and V 4 bases, and 14 bases lay outside the gene matches. Germline loops: CDR1 SEHNR, CDR2 FQNEAQ (reference sequence). CDR3 sequence (DNA): TGTGCCAGCAGCTCGTCGACAGGGAGTGGTTTCGATGAGCAGTTCTTC. Translated, it gives CASSSSTGSGFDEQFF.

In this sample, this clonotype turned up many times. The chain employs TRBV3-1 and TRBJ2-1; TRBD2 agrees at 9 bases. V was pared by 8 bases and J by 8 bases, with 10 bases of the junction left unmatched. The CDR3 covers 14 residues. Germline CDR1 is LGHDT and CDR2 is YNNKEL (reference sequence). The CDR3 reads CASRLAGPRDEQFF. In nucleotides, the CDR3 is TGTGCCAGCCGGCTAGCGGGGCCGAGGGATGAGCAGTTCTTC.

This clonotype was recorded at least ten times. This chain joins TRBV19 and TRBJ2-7, with D perhaps being TRBD1 or TRBD2 (6 bases each). Trimming shortened V by 3 bases and J by 4 bases, and 22 bases separated the two germline ends. The CDR3 is 17 amino acids. CDR1 is LNHDA, CDR2 SQIVND, per germline (reference sequence). The CDR3 DNA reads TGTGCCAGTAGTATTAGTGGGGGGCTAGCAGCCCGATACGAGCAGTACTTC. Amino acid sequence: CASSISGGLAARYEQYF.

This clonotype was detected many times. This sequence joins TRBV30 and TRBJ1-4; no definite D call. Per germline, CDR1 GTSNPN and CDR2 SVGIG (reference sequence). The ends were cut back, 4 bases at V and 8 bases at J, with 11 bases in the middle. This CDR3 has 12 amino acids. CDR3 nucleotide sequence: TGTGCCTGGAACCTCTTTTCGGAAAAACTGTTTTTT. Amino acids: CAWNLFSEKLFF.

This clonotype has only a few counts. One junction end disagrees with the germline gene, perhaps due to a read error. V and J are TRBV7-7 and TRBJ2-1; D tentatively reads TRBD1 or TRBD2 (5 bases each). CDR1 and CDR2 from the germline V gene are SSHAT and FNYEAQ (reference sequence). The CDR3 length is 16 residues. CDR3 sequence reads: CASSPGTPTTYNEQFF. The CDR3 DNA reads TGTGCTAGCAGCCCTGGGACCCCTACTACCTACAATGAGCAGTTCTTC.

Comment on this clonotype: A much larger clone differs from this one at a single base, so this may be a read error. As DNA, the CDR3 is TGTGCCAGTTACGAATCTGAGGCCAACGTCCTGACTTTC. It is translated as CASYESEANVLTF. This chain joins TRBV28 and TRBJ2-6; D ambiguous. Germline CDR1 reads MDHEN; CDR2 reads SYDVKM. The CDR3 has 13 residues.

This clonotype occurred many times. The chain employs TRBV10-2 and TRBJ2-1; the D gene could be TRBD1 or TRBD2 (5 bases each). V was shortened by 3 bases and J by 2 bases, with 8 bases between the two germline ends. In germline, CDR1 is WSHSY, CDR2 SAAADI. This CDR3 spans 14 amino acids. CDR3 nucleotides: TGCGCCAGCAGTGATTCGGGACCCTACAATGAGCAGTTCTTC. Protein: CASSDSGPYNEQFF.